In this sample, the clone carrying this T cell receptor (beta chain) is medium-sized. As yet, its antigen is unknown. As handled by the study authors: CDR3 was compared across clinicopathological groups, and the resulting differences were used to build a distant-metastasis classifier for papillary thyroid cancer. TCRdb re-called clones from the PCR reads using MiXCR. Clone size and V and J calls follow TCRdb, not the original study. The data hold about 39,000 clones, with around 20% observed a single time. The record originates from a study of metastatic and nonmetastatic thyroid tumors. Study-wide background: The comparison covered peripheral blood and tumor or nodule tissue in malignant and benign thyroid patients. General study points: Within blood and tumor, benign nodules reportedly had significantly lower TCR beta diversity than malignant thyroid tumors did.

V was clipped by 4 bases and J by 1 base; unmatched bases: 4. This CDR3 is 16 amino acids long. Germline V gene sequence: CDR1 MDHEN, CDR2 SYDVKM. All patients reached thyroid surgery having received no treatment beforehand. This chain connects TRBV28 to TRBJ2-2; 9 bases fit TRBD1. Material: blood. The receptor was isolated from a female donor with papillary thyroid cancer or a benign thyroid nodule (not recorded which). Some clones in this sample may be carry-over from other donors' samples. The CDR3 coding sequence is TGTGCCAGCAGTTCGTACAGGGGGCAGAACACCGGGGAGCTGTTTTTT. Residues: CASSSYRGQNTGELFF.